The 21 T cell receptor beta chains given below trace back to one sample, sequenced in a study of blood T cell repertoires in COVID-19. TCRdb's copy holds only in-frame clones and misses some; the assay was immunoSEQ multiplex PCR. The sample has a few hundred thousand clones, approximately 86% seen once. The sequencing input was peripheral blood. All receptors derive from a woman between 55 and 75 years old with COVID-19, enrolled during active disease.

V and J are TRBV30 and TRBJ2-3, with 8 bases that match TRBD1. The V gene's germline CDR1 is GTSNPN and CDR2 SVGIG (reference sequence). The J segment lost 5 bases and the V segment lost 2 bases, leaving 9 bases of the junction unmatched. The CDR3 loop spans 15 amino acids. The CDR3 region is CAWSTKGQGGDTQYF. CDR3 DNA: TGTGCCTGGAGTACTAAAGGACAGGGAGGAGATACGCAGTATTTT. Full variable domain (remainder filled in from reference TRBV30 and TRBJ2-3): SQTIHQWPATLVQPVGSPLSLECTVEGTSNPNLYWYRQAAGRGLQLLFYSVGIGQISSEVPQNLSASRPQDRQFILSSKKLLLSDSGFYLCAWSTKGQGGDTQYFGPGTRLTVL.

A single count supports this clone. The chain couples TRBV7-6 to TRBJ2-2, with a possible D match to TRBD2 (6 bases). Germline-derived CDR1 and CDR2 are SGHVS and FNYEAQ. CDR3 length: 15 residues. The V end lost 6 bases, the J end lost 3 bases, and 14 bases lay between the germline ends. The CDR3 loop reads CASRGYSGDTGELFF. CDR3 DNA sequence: TGTGCCAGCAGGGGGTACTCGGGGGACACCGGGGAGCTGTTTTTT.

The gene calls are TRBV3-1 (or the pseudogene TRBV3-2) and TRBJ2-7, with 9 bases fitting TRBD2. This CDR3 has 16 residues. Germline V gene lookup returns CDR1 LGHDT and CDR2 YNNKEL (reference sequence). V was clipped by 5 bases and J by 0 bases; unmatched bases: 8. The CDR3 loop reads CASSELAGRSSYEQYF. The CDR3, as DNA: TGTGCCAGCAGCGAGCTAGCGGGGAGGAGCTCCTACGAGCAGTACTTC.

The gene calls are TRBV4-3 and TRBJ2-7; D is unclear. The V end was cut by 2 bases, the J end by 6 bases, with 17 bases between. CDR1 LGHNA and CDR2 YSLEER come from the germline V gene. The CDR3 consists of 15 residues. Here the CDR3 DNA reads TGCGCCAGCAGCCAAACCCCCGGCGGTCTCGGCGAGCAGTACTTC. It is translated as CASSQTPGGLGEQYF.

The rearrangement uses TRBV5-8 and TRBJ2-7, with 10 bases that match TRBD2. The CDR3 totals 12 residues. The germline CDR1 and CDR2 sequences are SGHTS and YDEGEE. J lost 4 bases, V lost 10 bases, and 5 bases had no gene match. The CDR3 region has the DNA TGTGCCGGAGCGGGGGGGTTTTACGAGCAGTACTTC. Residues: CAGAGGFYEQYF.

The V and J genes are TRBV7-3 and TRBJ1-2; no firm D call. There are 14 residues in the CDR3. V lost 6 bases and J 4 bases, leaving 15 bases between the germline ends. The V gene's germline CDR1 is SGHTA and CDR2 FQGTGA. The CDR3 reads CASSEGGSIYGYTF. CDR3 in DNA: TGTGCCAGCAGTGAAGGCGGCTCTATCTATGGCTACACCTTC.

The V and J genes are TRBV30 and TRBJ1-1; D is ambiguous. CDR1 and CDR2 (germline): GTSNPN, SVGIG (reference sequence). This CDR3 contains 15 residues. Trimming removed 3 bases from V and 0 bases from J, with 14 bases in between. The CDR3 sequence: CAWRNRGSMNTEAFF. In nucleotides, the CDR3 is TGTGCCTGGAGAAATAGAGGATCAATGAACACTGAAGCTTTCTTT.

CDR3 nucleotide sequence: TGTGCCGGAGCAGCGGGGGCCGGCAGGGATACGCAGTATTTT. This encodes CAGAAGAGRDTQYF. The chain employs TRBV30 and TRBJ2-3; 8 positions agree with TRBD2. Trimming removed 8 bases from V and 6 bases from J; junction bases left unmatched: 13. The germline CDR1 and CDR2 sequences are GTSNPN and SVGIG (reference sequence). CDR3 length equals 14 residues.

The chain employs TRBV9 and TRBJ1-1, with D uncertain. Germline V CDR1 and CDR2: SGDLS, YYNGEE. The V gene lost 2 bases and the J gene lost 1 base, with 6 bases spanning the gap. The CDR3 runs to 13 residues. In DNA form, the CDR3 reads TGTGCCAGCAGCGTCGGTTGGAACACTGAAGCTTTCTTT. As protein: CASSVGWNTEAFF. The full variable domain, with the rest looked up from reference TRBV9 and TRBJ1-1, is DSGVTQTPKHLITATGQRVTLRCSPRSGDLSVYWYQQSLDQGLQFLIQYYNGEERAKGNILERFSAQQFPDLHSELNLSSLELGDSALYFCASSVGWNTEAFFGQGTRLTVV.

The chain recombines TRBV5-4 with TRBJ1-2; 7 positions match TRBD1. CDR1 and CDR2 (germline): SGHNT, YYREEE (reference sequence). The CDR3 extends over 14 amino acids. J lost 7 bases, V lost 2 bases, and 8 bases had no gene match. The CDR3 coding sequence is TGTGCCAGCAGCTTACTAGGGGGCTCGAGTGGCTACACCTTC. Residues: CASSLLGGSSGYTF. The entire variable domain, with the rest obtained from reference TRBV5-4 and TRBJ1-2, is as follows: ETGVTQSPTHLIKTRGQQVTLRCSSQSGHNTVSWYQQALGQGPQFIFQYYREEENGRGNFPPRFSGLQFPNYSSELNVNALELDDSALYLCASSLLGGSSGYTFGSGTRLTVV.

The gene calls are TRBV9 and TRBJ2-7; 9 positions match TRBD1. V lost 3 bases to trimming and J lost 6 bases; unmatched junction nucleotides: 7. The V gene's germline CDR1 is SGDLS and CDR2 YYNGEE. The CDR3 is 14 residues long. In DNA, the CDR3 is TGTGCCAGCAGCGCAAACAGGGGGCTACGCGAGCAGTACTTC. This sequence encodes CASSANRGLREQYF.

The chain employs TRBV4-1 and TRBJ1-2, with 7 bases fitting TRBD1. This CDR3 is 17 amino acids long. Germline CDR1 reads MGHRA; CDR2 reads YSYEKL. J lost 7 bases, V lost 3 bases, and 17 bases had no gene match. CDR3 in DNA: TGCGCCAGCAGCCAGCGGAGCACCCAGGGGGGTTTTGGTGGCTACACCTTC. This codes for CASSQRSTQGGFGGYTF.

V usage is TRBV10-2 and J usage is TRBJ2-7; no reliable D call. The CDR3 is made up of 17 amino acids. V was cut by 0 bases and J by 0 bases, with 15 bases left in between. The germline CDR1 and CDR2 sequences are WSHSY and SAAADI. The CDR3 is CASSESNFAMSSYEQYF. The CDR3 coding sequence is TGCGCCAGCAGTGAGTCGAATTTCGCAATGAGCTCCTACGAGCAGTACTTC.

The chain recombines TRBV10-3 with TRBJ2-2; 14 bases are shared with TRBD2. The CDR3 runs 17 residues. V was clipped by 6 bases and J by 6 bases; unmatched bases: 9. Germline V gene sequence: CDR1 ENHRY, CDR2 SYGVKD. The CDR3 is CAISTGLAGDLAGELFF. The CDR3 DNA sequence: TGTGCCATCAGCACGGGACTAGCGGGGGATCTTGCCGGGGAGCTGTTTTTT.

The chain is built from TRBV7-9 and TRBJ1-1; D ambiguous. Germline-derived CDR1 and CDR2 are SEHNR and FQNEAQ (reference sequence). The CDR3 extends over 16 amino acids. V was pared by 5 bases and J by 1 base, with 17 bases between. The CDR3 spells CASSPPLERKNTEAFF. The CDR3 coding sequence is TGTGCCAGCAGCCCCCCCCTCGAGAGGAAGAACACTGAAGCTTTCTTT.

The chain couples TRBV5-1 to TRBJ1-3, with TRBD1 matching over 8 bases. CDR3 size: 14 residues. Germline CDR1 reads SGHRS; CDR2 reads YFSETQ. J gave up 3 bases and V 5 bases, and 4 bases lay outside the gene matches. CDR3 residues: CASRTGTGGNTIYF. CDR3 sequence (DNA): TGCGCCAGCAGAACCGGGACAGGTGGAAACACCATATATTTT.

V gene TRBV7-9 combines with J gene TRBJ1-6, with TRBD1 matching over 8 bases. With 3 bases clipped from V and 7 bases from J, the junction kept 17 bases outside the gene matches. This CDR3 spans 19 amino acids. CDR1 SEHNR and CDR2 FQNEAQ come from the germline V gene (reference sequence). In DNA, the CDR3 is TGTGCCAGCAGCTTTTGGCCTCCGATTGGACAGGGAGACAATTCACCCCTCCACTTT. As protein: CASSFWPPIGQGDNSPLHF.

Here the CDR3 DNA reads TGTGCCAGCAGTGAGTGGCTAGCGGGGGGCTCCTACAATGAGCAGTTCTTC. Translating gives CASSEWLAGGSYNEQFF. The chain is built from TRBV2 and TRBJ2-1; 11 positions agree with TRBD2. The trim removed 3 bases at V and 0 bases at J, leaving 4 bases unmatched. The CDR3 is made up of 17 amino acids. The germline V gene has CDR1 SNHLY and CDR2 FYNNEI.

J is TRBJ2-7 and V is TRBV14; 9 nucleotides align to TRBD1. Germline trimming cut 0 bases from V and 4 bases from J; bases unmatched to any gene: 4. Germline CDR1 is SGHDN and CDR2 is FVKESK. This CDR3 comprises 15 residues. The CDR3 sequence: CASSQDLTGGYEQYF. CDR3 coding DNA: TGTGCCAGCAGCCAAGATCTGACAGGGGGTTACGAGCAGTACTTC.

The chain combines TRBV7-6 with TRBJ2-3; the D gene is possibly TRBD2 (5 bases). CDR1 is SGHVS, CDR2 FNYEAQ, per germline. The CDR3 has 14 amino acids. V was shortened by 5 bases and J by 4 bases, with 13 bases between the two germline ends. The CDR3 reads CASSHPPGADTQYF. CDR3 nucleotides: TGTGCCAGCAGCCATCCCCCCGGGGCAGATACGCAGTATTTT.

Here the CDR3 reads CASSLDFGSYNSPLHF. The CDR3 bases are TGTGCCAGCAGCTTAGATTTCGGCTCCTATAATTCACCCCTCCACTTT. This chain joins TRBV7-2 and TRBJ1-6, with D hard to call. Germline assignment: CDR1 SGHTA and CDR2 FQGNSA. Trimming stripped 1 base from V and 0 bases from J, with 7 bases between. The CDR3 totals 16 residues.